This TCR beta chain was sequenced for a study of OX40 agonist ivuxolimab in advanced cancers. Study in general: Ivuxolimab, an antibody acting as an agonist of OX40 (CD134), was used to treat patients. Patients were 82.7% male with ages roughly 23 to 79, mean about 60. Prior anti-PD-1, anti-PD-L1 or anti-CTLA-4 therapy did not bar entry, and 40% had some.

The table came from immunoSEQ multiplex PCR; TCRdb's copy has only in-frame clones and leaves some out. Of tens of thousands of clones in the sample, roughly 85% were seen once. The germline CDR1 and CDR2 sequences are SGHRS and YFSETQ. The germline V and J ends were trimmed by 9 bases and 2 bases, with 14 bases remaining between them. This CDR3 has 14 residues. Blood sampling was done at baseline, cycle 4 day 1, and cycle 7 day 1. This sequence originates from an adult with an advanced solid tumor such as melanoma, head and neck, liver or kidney cancer. The sequencing used CD4+ or CD8+ T cells sorted from blood, collected in a trial of the OX40 agonist ivuxolimab. The V call is TRBV5-1, the J call TRBJ2-2; TRBD1 is a possible D gene (6 bases). The CDR3 region is CANQQGPNTGELFF. Here the CDR3 DNA reads TGCGCCAACCAACAGGGTCCTAACACCGGGGAGCTGTTTTTT.